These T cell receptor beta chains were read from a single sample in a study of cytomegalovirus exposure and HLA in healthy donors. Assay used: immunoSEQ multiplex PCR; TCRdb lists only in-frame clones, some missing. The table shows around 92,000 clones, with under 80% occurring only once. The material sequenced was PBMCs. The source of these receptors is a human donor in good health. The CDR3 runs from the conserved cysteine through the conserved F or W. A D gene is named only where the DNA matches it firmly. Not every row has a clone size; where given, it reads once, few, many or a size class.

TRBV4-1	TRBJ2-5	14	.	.	CASSARQDQETQYF	TGCGCCAGCAGCGCCCGACAGGACCAAGAGACCCAGTACTTC
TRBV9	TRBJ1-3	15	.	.	CASSVGPQPGNTIYF	TGTGCCAGCAGCGTAGGGCCCCAACCTGGAAACACCATATATTTT
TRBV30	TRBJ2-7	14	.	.	CAWTPRSSFTPQYF	TGTGCCTGGACCCCCCGGAGCAGTTTTACCCCGCAGTACTTC
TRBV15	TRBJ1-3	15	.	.	CATSRGRGDVNTIYF	TGTGCCACCAGCAGAGGACGGGGGGATGTGAACACCATATATTTT
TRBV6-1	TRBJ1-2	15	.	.	CASREGLPATYGYTF	TGTGCCAGCAGAGAGGGCCTCCCCGCGACCTATGGCTACACCTTC
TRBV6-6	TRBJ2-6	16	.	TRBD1	CASSDETGVGANVLTF	TGTGCCAGCAGCGATGAAACAGGGGTTGGGGCCAACGTCCTGACTTTC
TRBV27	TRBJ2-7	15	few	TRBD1	CASSYQGRTGEEQYF	TGTGCCAGCAGTTATCAGGGGCGGACAGGGGAAGAGCAGTACTTC
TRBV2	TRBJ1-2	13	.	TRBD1	CASSGWDREGYTF	TGTGCCAGCAGTGGATGGGACAGAGAGGGCTACACCTTC
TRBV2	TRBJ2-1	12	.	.	CASSDRGNEQFF	TGTGCCAGCAGTGATAGGGGAAATGAGCAGTTCTTC
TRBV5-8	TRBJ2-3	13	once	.	CASTKRVSDTQYF	TGTGCCAGCACCAAACGGGTTTCAGATACGCAGTATTTT
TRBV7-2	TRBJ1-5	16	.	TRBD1	CASSLERVRGTQPQHF	TGTGCCAGCAGCTTAGAAAGGGTCAGGGGGACTCAGCCCCAGCATTTT
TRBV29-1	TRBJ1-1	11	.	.	CSADRQIEAFF	TGCAGCGCCGACAGGCAGATTGAAGCTTTCTTT
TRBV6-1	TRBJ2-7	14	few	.	CASSEGGKSYEQYF	TGTGCCAGCAGTGAAGGGGGCAAATCCTACGAGCAGTACTTC
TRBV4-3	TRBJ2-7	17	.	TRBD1	CASSYYLGPGQPYEQYF	TGCGCCAGCAGCTACTATTTGGGTCCGGGACAGCCCTACGAGCAGTACTTC
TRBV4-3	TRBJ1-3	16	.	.	CASSQEGWAYGDTIYF	TGCGCCAGCAGCCAAGAGGGATGGGCGTATGGGGACACCATATATTTT